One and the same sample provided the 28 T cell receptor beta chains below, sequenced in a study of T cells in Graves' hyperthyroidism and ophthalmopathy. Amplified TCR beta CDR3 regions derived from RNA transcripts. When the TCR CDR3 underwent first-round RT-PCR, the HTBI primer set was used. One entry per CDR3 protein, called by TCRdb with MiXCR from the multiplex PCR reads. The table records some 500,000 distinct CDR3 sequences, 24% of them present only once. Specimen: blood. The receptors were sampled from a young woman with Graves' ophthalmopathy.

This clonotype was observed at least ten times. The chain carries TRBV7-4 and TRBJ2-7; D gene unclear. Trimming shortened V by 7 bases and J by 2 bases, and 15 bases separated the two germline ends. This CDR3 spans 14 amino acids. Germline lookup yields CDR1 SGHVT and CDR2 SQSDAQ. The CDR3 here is CASKLPDKAYEQYF. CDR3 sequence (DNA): TGTGCCAGCAAACTGCCCGACAAAGCCTACGAGCAGTACTTC.

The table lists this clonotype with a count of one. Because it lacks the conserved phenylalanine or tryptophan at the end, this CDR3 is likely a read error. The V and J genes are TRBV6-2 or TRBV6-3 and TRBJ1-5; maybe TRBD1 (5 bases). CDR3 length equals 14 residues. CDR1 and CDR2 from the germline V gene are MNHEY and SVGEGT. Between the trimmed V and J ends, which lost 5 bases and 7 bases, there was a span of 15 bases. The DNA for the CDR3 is TGTGCCAGCAGTGCACCAGGGAGGGGACAGCCCCAGCATGTT. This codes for CASSAPGRGQPQHV.

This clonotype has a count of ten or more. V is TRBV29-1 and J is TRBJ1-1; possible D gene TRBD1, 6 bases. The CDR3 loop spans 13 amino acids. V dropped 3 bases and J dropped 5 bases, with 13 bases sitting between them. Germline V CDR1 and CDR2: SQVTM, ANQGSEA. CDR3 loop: CSVDRARGTEAFF. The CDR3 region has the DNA TGCAGCGTTGACCGCGCCAGGGGTACTGAAGCTTTCTTT.

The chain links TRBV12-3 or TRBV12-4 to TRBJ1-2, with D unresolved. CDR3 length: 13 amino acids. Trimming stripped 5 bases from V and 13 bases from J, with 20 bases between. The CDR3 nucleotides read TGTGCCAGCAGTCCCTCTATCCCGGCCCGCCTCACCTTC. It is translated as CASSPSIPARLTF.

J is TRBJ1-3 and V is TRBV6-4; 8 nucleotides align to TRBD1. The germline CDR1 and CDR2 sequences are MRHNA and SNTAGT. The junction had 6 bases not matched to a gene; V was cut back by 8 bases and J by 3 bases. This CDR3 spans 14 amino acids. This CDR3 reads CASQNDRGGNTIYF. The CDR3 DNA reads TGTGCCAGCCAAAATGACAGGGGTGGAAACACCATATATTTT.

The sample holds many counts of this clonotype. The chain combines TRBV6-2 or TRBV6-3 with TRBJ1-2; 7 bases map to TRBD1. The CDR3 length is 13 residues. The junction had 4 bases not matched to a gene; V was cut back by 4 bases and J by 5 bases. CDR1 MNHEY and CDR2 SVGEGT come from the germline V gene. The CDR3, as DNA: TGTGCCAGCAGTTCAGACAGGGAGTATGGCTACACCTTC. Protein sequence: CASSSDREYGYTF.

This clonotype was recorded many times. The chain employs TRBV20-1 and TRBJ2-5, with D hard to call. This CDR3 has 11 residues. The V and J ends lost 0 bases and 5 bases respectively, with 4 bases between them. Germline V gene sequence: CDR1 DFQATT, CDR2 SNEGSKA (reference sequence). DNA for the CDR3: TGCAGTGCTAGAGATCACGAGACCCAGTACTTC. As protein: CSARDHETQYF.

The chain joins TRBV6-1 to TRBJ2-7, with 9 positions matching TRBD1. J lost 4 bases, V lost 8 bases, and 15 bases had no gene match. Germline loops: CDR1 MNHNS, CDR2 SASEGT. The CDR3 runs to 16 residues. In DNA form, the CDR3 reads TGTGCCAGCCGCCCTTTACGGGGACAGGGTGTATACGAGCAGTACTTC. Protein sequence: CASRPLRGQGVYEQYF.

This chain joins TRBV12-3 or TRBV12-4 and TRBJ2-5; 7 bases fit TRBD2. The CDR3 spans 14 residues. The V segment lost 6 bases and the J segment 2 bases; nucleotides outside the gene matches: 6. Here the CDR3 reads CASSRPSGQETQYF. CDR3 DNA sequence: TGTGCCAGCAGCCGCCCTAGCGGTCAAGAGACCCAGTACTTC.

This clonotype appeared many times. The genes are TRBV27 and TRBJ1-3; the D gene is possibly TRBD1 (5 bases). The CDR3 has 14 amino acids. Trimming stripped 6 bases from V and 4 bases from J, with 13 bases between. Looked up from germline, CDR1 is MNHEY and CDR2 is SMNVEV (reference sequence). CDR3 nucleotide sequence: TGTGCCAGCAGCCACGGGGGTTGGGGAAACACCATATATTTT. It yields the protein CASSHGGWGNTIYF.

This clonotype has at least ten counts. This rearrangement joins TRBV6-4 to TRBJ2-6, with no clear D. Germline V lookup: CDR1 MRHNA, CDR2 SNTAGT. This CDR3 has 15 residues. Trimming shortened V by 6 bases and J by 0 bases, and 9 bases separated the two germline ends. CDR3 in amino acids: CASSEQASGANVLTF. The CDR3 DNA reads TGTGCCAGCAGCGAACAAGCCTCTGGGGCCAACGTCCTGACTTTC.

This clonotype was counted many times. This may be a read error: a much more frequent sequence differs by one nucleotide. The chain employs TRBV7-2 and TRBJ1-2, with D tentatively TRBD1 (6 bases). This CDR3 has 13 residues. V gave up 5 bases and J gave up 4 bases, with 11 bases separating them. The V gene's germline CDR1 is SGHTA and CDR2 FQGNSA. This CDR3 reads CASSVGQFYGYTF. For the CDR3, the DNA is TGTGCCAGCAGCGTAGGACAGTTCTATGGCTACACCTTC.

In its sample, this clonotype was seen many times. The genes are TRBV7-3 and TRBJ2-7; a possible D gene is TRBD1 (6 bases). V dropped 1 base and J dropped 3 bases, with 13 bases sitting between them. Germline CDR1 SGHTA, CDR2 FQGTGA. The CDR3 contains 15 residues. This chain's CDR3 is CASSLNQGLGYEQYF. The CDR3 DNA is TGTGCCAGCAGCTTAAACCAGGGGCTTGGCTACGAGCAGTACTTC. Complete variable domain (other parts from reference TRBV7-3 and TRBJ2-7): GAGVSQTPSNKVTEKGKYVELRCDPISGHTALYWYRQSLGQGPEFLIYFQGTGAADDSGLPNDRFFAVRPEGSVSTLKIQRTERGDSAVYLCASSLNQGLGYEQYFGPGTRLTVT.

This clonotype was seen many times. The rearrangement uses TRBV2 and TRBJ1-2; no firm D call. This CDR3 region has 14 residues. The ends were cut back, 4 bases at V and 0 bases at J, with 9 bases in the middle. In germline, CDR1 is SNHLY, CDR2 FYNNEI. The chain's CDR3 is CASSAGVANYGYTF. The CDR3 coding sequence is TGTGCCAGCAGTGCAGGAGTTGCTAACTATGGCTACACCTTC.

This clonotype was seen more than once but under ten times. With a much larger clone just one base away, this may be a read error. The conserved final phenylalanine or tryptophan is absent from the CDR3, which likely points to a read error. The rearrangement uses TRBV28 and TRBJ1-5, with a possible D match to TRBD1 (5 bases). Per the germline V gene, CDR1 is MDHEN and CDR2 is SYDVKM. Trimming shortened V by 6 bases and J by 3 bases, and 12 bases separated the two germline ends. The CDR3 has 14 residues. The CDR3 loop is CASRSDSPNQPQHL. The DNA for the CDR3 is TGTGCCAGCAGATCTGACAGCCCCAATCAGCCCCAGCATCTT.

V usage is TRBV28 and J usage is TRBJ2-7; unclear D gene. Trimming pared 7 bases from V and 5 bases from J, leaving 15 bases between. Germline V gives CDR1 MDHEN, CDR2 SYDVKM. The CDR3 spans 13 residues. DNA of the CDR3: TGTGCCAGCATAAGCCTTCCGTTCCACGAGCAGTACTTC. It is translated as CASISLPFHEQYF.

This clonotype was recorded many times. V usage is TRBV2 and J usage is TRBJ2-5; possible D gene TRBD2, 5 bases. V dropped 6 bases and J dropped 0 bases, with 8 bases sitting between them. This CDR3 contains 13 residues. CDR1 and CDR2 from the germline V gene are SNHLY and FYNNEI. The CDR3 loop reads CASRAGDQETQYF. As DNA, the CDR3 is TGTGCCAGCAGAGCCGGGGACCAAGAGACCCAGTACTTC. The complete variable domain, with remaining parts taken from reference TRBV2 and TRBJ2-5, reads EPEVTQTPSHQVTQMGQEVILRCVPISNHLYFYWYRQILGQKVEFLVSFYNNEISEKSEIFDDQFSVERPDGSNFTLKIRSTKLEDSAMYFCASRAGDQETQYFGPGTRLLVL.

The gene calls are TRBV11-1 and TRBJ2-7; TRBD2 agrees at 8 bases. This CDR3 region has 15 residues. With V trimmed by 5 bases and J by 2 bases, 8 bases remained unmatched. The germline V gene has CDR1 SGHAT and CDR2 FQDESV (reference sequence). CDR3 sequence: CASSLRTSFAYEQYF. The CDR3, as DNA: TGTGCCAGCAGCCTCCGGACTAGCTTTGCCTACGAGCAGTACTTC.

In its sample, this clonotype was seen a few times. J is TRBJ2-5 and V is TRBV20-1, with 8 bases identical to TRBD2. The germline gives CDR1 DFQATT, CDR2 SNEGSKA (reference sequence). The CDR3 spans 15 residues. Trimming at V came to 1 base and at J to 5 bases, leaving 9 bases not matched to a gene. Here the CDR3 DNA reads TGCAGTGCTAGAGGAGTAGCGGGGTCGGTTGAGACCCAGTACTTC. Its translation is CSARGVAGSVETQYF.

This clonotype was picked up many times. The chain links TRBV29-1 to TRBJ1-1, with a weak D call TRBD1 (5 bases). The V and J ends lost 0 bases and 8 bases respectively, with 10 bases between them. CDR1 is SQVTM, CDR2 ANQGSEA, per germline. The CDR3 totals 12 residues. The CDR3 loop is CSVEEGDVEAFF. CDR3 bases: TGCAGCGTTGAAGAGGGGGATGTGGAAGCTTTCTTT.

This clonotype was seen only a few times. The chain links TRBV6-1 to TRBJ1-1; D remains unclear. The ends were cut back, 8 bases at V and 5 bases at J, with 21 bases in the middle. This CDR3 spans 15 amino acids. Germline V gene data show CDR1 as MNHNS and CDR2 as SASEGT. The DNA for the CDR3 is TGTGCCAGCTCCACTGGGTCGGCTATTCGGACTGAAGCTTTCTTT. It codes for CASSTGSAIRTEAFF.

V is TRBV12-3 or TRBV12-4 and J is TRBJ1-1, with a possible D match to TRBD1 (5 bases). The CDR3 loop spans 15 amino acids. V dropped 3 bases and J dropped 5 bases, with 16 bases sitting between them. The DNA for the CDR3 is TGTGCCAGCAGTTTCGGGTCCGGGGGGAGGACTGAAGCTTTCTTT. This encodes CASSFGSGGRTEAFF.

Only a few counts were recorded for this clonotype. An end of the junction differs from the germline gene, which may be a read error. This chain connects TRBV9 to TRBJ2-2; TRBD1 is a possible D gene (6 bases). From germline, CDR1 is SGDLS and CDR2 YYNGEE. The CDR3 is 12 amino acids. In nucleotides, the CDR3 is TGTGCCGGCAGCTTACAGGGAGGGGAGCTGTTTTTT. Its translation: CAGSLQGGELFF.

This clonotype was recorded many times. The CDR3 sequence: CASSILPGQGALEAFF. The CDR3 DNA is TGTGCCAGCAGCATATTGCCGGGACAGGGAGCTCTTGAAGCTTTCTTT. The rearrangement joins TRBV6-1 to TRBJ1-1; 9 nucleotides line up with TRBD1. Germline-derived CDR1 and CDR2 are MNHNS and SASEGT. V trimming: 6 bases; J trimming: 7 bases; junction bases outside the gene matches: 15. The CDR3 loop spans 16 amino acids.

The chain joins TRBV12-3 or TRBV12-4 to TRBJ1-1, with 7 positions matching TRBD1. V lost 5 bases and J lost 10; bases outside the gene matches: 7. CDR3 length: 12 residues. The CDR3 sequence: CASSVGTEGAFF. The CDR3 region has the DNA TGTGCCAGCAGTGTCGGGACAGAGGGAGCTTTCTTT.

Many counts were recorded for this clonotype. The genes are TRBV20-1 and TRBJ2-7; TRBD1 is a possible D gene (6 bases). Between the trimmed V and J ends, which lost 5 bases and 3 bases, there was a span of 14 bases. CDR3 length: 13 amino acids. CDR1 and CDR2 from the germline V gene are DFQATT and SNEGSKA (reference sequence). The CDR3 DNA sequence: TGCAGTGCTCTTGACAGGTCCCTCTACGAGCAGTACTTC. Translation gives CSALDRSLYEQYF.

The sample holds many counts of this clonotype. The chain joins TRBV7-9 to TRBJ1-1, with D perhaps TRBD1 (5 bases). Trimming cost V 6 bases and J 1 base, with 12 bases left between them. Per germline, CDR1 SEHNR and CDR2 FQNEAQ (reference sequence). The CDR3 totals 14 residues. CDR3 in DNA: TGTGCCAGCAGATTATGGGGCCCGAACACTGAAGCTTTCTTT. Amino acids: CASRLWGPNTEAFF.

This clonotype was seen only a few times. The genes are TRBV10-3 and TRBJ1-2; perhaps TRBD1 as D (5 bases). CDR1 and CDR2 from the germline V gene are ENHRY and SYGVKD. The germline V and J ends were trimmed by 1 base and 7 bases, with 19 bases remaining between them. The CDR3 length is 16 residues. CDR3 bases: TGTGCCATCAGTGAGTTGGGGCAGCCGTCCTTTTTTGGCTACACCTTC. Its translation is CAISELGQPSFFGYTF.